A single sample gave rise to the 16 T cell receptor beta chains below, sequenced in a study of T-cell reconstitution after alpha-beta-depleted transplantation in children. The TCRbeta library incorporated unique molecular identifiers. TCRdb independently ran MiXCR on the PCR reads; one entry per CDR3 protein. The table shows about 980,000 distinct CDR3 sequences, with under 30% occurring only once. The specimen comprised PBMCs, mostly from graft donor cells, sampled 360 days after TCRalphabeta/CD19-depleted stem cell transplant. These receptors came from a boy in the first two years of life who had a stem cell transplant for SCID, so the T cells may come from the graft donor.

The chain has TRBV15 and TRBJ1-6; D uncertain. The CDR3 runs to 18 residues. The ends were cut back, 0 bases at V and 0 bases at J, with 12 bases in the middle. Germline assignment: CDR1 LNHNV and CDR2 YYDKDF (reference sequence). This chain's CDR3 is CATSRDILSSSYNSPLHF. In DNA, the CDR3 is TGTGCCACCAGCAGAGATATCCTTTCGAGCTCCTATAATTCACCCCTCCACTTT.

In nucleotides, the CDR3 is TGTGCCAGCGGCCCCAATTCTGGGGAGCTGTTTTTT. Its protein product is CASGPNSGELFF. The chain has TRBV12-3 or TRBV12-4 and TRBJ2-2; D gene ambiguous. The V end lost 8 bases, the J end lost 8 bases, and 12 bases lay between the germline ends. This CDR3 contains 12 residues.

This clonotype was detected a few times. The chain has TRBV5-1 and TRBJ2-5; D may be TRBD2 (5 bases). V shed 3 bases and J shed 5 bases, with 14 bases lying between them. CDR1 SGHRS and CDR2 YFSETQ come from the germline V gene. The CDR3 sequence is 14 residues long. DNA for the CDR3: TGCGCCAGCAGCTGGGGAGACGACGTGGAGACCCAGTACTTC. Translating it yields CASSWGDDVETQYF.

In this sample, this clonotype turned up a few times. V usage is TRBV12-3 or TRBV12-4 and J usage is TRBJ2-1; 8 bases map to TRBD1. J lost 4 bases, V lost 1 base, and 3 bases had no gene match. The CDR3 covers 15 residues. In nucleotides, the CDR3 is TGTGCCAGCAGTTTAGGGACAGGGTATTACAATGAGCAGTTCTTC. This sequence encodes CASSLGTGYYNEQFF.

This sequence joins TRBV4-1 and TRBJ2-7; perhaps TRBD1 as D (8 bases). The CDR3 runs 15 residues. Germline values: CDR1 MGHRA, CDR2 YSYEKL. V was trimmed by 4 bases and J by 2 bases, leaving 15 bases between them. The CDR3 loop is CASSPGGDRPYEQYF. CDR3 sequence (DNA): TGCGCCAGCAGCCCAGGGGGGGACAGGCCCTACGAGCAGTACTTC.

The table lists this clonotype with many counts. This rearrangement joins TRBV5-1 to TRBJ1-1; TRBD1 might be the D (5 bases). Germline V CDR1 and CDR2: SGHRS, YFSETQ. V was shortened by 3 bases and J by 0 bases, with 9 bases between the two germline ends. There are 14 residues in the CDR3. The CDR3 is CASSSGGVNTEAFF. CDR3 bases: TGCGCCAGCAGCTCGGGGGGAGTGAACACTGAAGCTTTCTTT.

Only a few counts were recorded for this clonotype. V and J are TRBV5-1 and TRBJ2-6; TRBD1 is a possible D gene (5 bases). Germline V CDR1 and CDR2: SGHRS, YFSETQ. CDR3 length equals 16 residues. Trimming left V 4 bases short and J 4 bases short, with 15 bases between. The CDR3, as DNA: TGCGCCAGCAGCCCCTATACAGGTTCCGGGGCCAACGTCCTGACTTTC. It specifies CASSPYTGSGANVLTF. The full variable domain, its missing parts supplied by reference TRBV5-1 and TRBJ2-6, is KAGVTQTPRYLIKTRGQQVTLSCSPISGHRSVSWYQQTPGQGLQFLFEYFSETQRNKGNFPGRFSGRQFSNSRSEMNVSTLELGDSALYLCASSPYTGSGANVLTFGAGSRLTVL.

CDR3 amino acids: CASNNLTGTPYEQYF. The CDR3 DNA is TGTGCCAGCAACAATTTAACAGGGACCCCCTACGAGCAGTACTTC. The chain links TRBV7-8 to TRBJ2-7; weak D call: TRBD1 (6 bases). The CDR3 contains 15 residues. Trimming took 7 bases from V and 2 from J, leaving 18 bases between them. Germline CDR1 is SGHVS and CDR2 is FQNEAQ.

V gene TRBV25-1 combines with J gene TRBJ1-5; maybe TRBD1 (6 bases). The germline V gene has CDR1 MGHDK and CDR2 SYGVNS. The CDR3 sequence is 16 residues long. The V end was cut by 6 bases, the J end by 9 bases, with 24 bases between. The CDR3 sequence: CASSPGGRGVGAPQHF. CDR3 bases: TGTGCCAGCAGCCCCGGGGGGCGGGGGGTAGGTGCGCCCCAGCATTTT.

Remarks on this clonotype: A junction boundary mismatches the germline segment, possibly from a read error. The chain is built from TRBV28 and TRBJ2-3; D remains ambiguous. In germline, CDR1 is MDHEN, CDR2 SYDVKM. The CDR3 covers 15 residues. CDR3 in DNA: TGTGCCAGCAGCAATGGACCCCTTAGCAGAGATACGCAGTATTTT. This encodes CASSNGPLSRDTQYF.

This chain connects TRBV7-2 to TRBJ1-1; no clear D gene. V was cut by 5 bases and J by 7 bases, with 14 bases left in between. The CDR3 totals 13 residues. From germline, CDR1 is SGHTA and CDR2 FQGNSA. CDR3: CASSAGSFGEAFF. The CDR3 nucleotides are TGTGCCAGCAGCGCCGGGTCTTTCGGTGAAGCTTTCTTT.

The rearrangement uses TRBV2 and TRBJ2-7; the match to TRBD1 covers 7 bases. Germline assignment: CDR1 SNHLY and CDR2 FYNNEI. V gave up 3 bases and J gave up 5 bases; unmatched junction bases: 7. The CDR3 spans 14 residues. The CDR3 is CASSDPTGSDEQYF. CDR3 coding DNA: TGTGCCAGCAGTGACCCGACAGGGAGCGACGAGCAGTACTTC.

This clonotype occurred a few times. The CDR3 loop is CASSPRGQAGTEAFF. In DNA, the CDR3 is TGTGCCAGCAGCCCCCGTGGGCAGGCAGGCACTGAAGCTTTCTTT. The chain recombines TRBV7-9 with TRBJ1-1, with unresolved D. The V gene lost 5 bases and the J gene lost 4 bases, with 17 bases spanning the gap. Germline CDR1 is SEHNR and CDR2 is FQNEAQ (reference sequence). CDR3 length: 15 residues.

This chain links TRBV9 with TRBJ2-5, with TRBD1 matching over 9 bases. This CDR3 contains 18 residues. Germline lookup yields CDR1 SGDLS and CDR2 YYNGEE. The trim removed 3 bases at V and 3 bases at J, leaving 15 bases unmatched. The CDR3 spells CASSDGMWGQGGKETQYF. In nucleotides, the CDR3 is TGTGCCAGCAGCGACGGGATGTGGGGACAGGGCGGAAAAGAGACCCAGTACTTC.

This clonotype occurred a few times. V gene TRBV4-3 combines with J gene TRBJ2-3; 9 bases match TRBD2. Per the germline V gene, CDR1 is LGHNA and CDR2 is YSLEER. The V gene end was trimmed by 1 base and the J gene end by 7 bases; junction bases not matched to a gene: 6. The CDR3 contains 15 residues. The CDR3 loop reads CASSQVQAGGNTQYF. The CDR3 DNA reads TGCGCCAGCAGCCAAGTCCAGGCGGGGGGGAATACGCAGTATTTT.

V is TRBV18 and J is TRBJ2-7; D is possibly TRBD1 (5 bases). The CDR3 sequence is 14 residues long. Germline values: CDR1 KGHSH, CDR2 LQKENI. With 3 bases removed from V and 1 base from J, the gap between germline ends came to 10 bases. The CDR3 DNA follows: TGTGCCAGCTCACCGGTTCAGGGATCCTACGAGCAGTACTTC. Amino acid sequence: CASSPVQGSYEQYF.